Listed below are T cell receptor beta chains from one sample, sequenced in a study of shared T cell receptors in the human thymus. Some clones are missing from TCRdb's copy, which holds only in-frame ones; the method was immunoSEQ multiplex PCR. The sample lists roughly 710,000 clones; 70% to 90% were seen once. These data also formed part of another study, on human thymus T cells.

Specimen: thymocytes. Receptors were obtained from a girl less than two years old with a congenital heart defect. Both conserved end residues are part of each CDR3. The order of the fields is clone size, J gene, D gene, V gene, CDR3 protein, CDR3 DNA. A D gene is named only where the DNA matches it firmly. Only some rows state a clone size, as once, few, many or a class for expanded clones.

clone size: -
J gene: TRBJ2-1
D gene: -
V gene: TRBV5-1
CDR3 protein: CASSPPSPGDYNEQFF
CDR3 DNA: TGCGCCAGCAGCCCCCCATCCCCAGGGGACTACAATGAGCAGTTCTTC

clone size: -
J gene: TRBJ1-1
D gene: -
V gene: TRBV7-2
CDR3 protein: CASRLRNTEAFF
CDR3 DNA: TGTGCCAGCAGGCTCAGGAACACTGAAGCTTTCTTT

clone size: -
J gene: TRBJ1-3
D gene: TRBD1
V gene: TRBV19
CDR3 protein: CASSLGQDLTYSGNTIYF
CDR3 DNA: TGTGCCAGTAGCCTTGGACAGGACCTCACTTACTCTGGAAACACCATATATTTT

clone size: once
J gene: TRBJ1-6
D gene: TRBD1
V gene: TRBV28
CDR3 protein: CASSLGGQDNSPLHF
CDR3 DNA: TGTGCCAGCAGTTTAGGAGGACAGGATAATTCACCCCTCCACTTT

clone size: -
J gene: TRBJ2-7
D gene: TRBD1
V gene: TRBV20-1
CDR3 protein: CSARQGWEQYF
CDR3 DNA: TGCAGTGCTCGACAGGGGTGGGAGCAGTACTTC

clone size: once
J gene: TRBJ2-7
D gene: -
V gene: TRBV4-1
CDR3 protein: CASSQALRRAYWGYTEQYF
CDR3 DNA: TGCGCCAGCAGCCAAGCACTCCGGAGGGCCTACTGGGGTTACACGGAGCAGTACTTC

clone size: once
J gene: TRBJ2-3
D gene: TRBD2
V gene: TRBV4-2
CDR3 protein: CASSQGPREGVTDTQYF
CDR3 DNA: TGTGCCAGCAGCCAAGGACCCAGGGAGGGAGTCACAGATACGCAGTATTTT

clone size: -
J gene: TRBJ1-2
D gene: -
V gene: TRBV18
CDR3 protein: CASSPRTGNGYTF
CDR3 DNA: TGTGCCAGCTCACCTCGCACAGGGAATGGCTACACCTTC

clone size: -
J gene: TRBJ1-3
D gene: -
V gene: TRBV27
CDR3 protein: CASSLSWGTGGGSSGNTIYF
CDR3 DNA: TGTGCCAGCAGTTTATCTTGGGGAACAGGCGGCGGGAGCTCTGGAAACACCATATATTTT

clone size: few
J gene: TRBJ2-2
D gene: TRBD1
V gene: TRBV14
CDR3 protein: CASSQAGTVGVTGELFF
CDR3 DNA: TGTGCCAGCAGCCAAGCCGGGACAGTGGGAGTCACCGGGGAGCTGTTTTTT

clone size: -
J gene: TRBJ1-2
D gene: -
V gene: TRBV6-5
CDR3 protein: CATLIREGSYYGYTF
CDR3 DNA: TGTGCCACTCTCATCCGGGAGGGCTCGTACTATGGCTACACCTTC

clone size: -
J gene: TRBJ2-7
D gene: TRBD1
V gene: TRBV7-8
CDR3 protein: CASSRTTRDRGPYEQYF
CDR3 DNA: TGTGCCAGCAGCCGCACAACAAGGGACAGAGGACCATACGAGCAGTACTTC

clone size: -
J gene: TRBJ2-5
D gene: TRBD1
V gene: TRBV6-1
CDR3 protein: CASSESLVAGGVLETQYF
CDR3 DNA: TGTGCCAGCAGTGAATCGCTGGTGGCAGGGGGCGTTTTGGAGACCCAGTACTTC

clone size: -
J gene: TRBJ1-1
D gene: -
V gene: TRBV4-1
CDR3 protein: CASRSPQARKRTFF
CDR3 DNA: TGCGCCAGCAGGTCACCGCAGGCCCGAAAGAGAACTTTCTTT

clone size: -
J gene: TRBJ1-6
D gene: -
V gene: TRBV5-1
CDR3 protein: CASSLGAYRSPNSPLHF
CDR3 DNA: TGCGCCAGCAGCTTGGGGGCTTACAGGAGCCCTAATTCCCCCCTCCACTTT

clone size: few
J gene: TRBJ2-7
D gene: TRBD2
V gene: TRBV5-1
CDR3 protein: CASSLCLAGAYCTYEQYF
CDR3 DNA: TGCGCCAGCAGCTTGTGCCTAGCGGGGGCCTATTGCACGTACGAGCAGTACTTC

clone size: -
J gene: TRBJ1-5
D gene: -
V gene: TRBV28
CDR3 protein: CASSLRDSGVQPQHF
CDR3 DNA: TGTGCCAGCAGTTTGAGGGATTCTGGGGTACAGCCCCAGCATTTT

clone size: -
J gene: TRBJ1-2
D gene: -
V gene: TRBV25-1
CDR3 protein: CASSAGAGYGYTF
CDR3 DNA: TGTGCCAGCAGTGCAGGGGCGGGCTATGGCTACACCTTC

clone size: -
J gene: TRBJ2-2
D gene: -
V gene: TRBV7-2
CDR3 protein: CASSLACSGGYTGELFF
CDR3 DNA: TGTGCCAGCAGCTTAGCTTGTAGTGGGGGGTACACCGGGGAGCTGTTTTTT

clone size: -
J gene: TRBJ2-5
D gene: -
V gene: TRBV25-1
CDR3 protein: CASSARAQETQYF
CDR3 DNA: TGTGCCAGCAGTGCCAGGGCCCAAGAGACCCAGTACTTC

clone size: -
J gene: TRBJ1-2
D gene: -
V gene: TRBV5-4
CDR3 protein: CASSLVSGLSGYTF
CDR3 DNA: TGTGCCAGCAGCTTGGTTTCAGGTCTGAGTGGCTACACCTTC

clone size: few
J gene: TRBJ1-5
D gene: -
V gene: TRBV7-2
CDR3 protein: CASSFGHSNQPQHF
CDR3 DNA: TGTGCCAGCAGCTTTGGACATAGCAATCAGCCCCAGCATTTT

clone size: -
J gene: TRBJ1-4
D gene: TRBD1
V gene: TRBV5-1
CDR3 protein: CASSLAGTGARSTNEKLFF
CDR3 DNA: TGCGCCAGCAGCTTGGCGGGGACAGGGGCTAGGTCAACTAATGAAAAACTGTTTTTT

clone size: -
J gene: TRBJ2-3
D gene: TRBD2
V gene: TRBV27
CDR3 protein: CASSRSGDIDPSTDTQYF
CDR3 DNA: TGTGCCAGCAGCCGGAGCGGGGATATAGACCCTAGCACAGATACGCAGTATTTT

clone size: -
J gene: TRBJ1-2
D gene: -
V gene: TRBV14
CDR3 protein: CASSPDQGPAQINYGYTF
CDR3 DNA: TGTGCCAGCAGCCCTGATCAGGGTCCCGCTCAGATTAACTATGGCTACACCTTC

clone size: -
J gene: TRBJ2-3
D gene: -
V gene: TRBV11-1
CDR3 protein: CASSLASGFFDTQYF
CDR3 DNA: TGTGCCAGCAGCTTGGCTAGTGGCTTTTTCGATACGCAGTATTTT

clone size: -
J gene: TRBJ1-5
D gene: -
V gene: TRBV28
CDR3 protein: CASSPTGSKNQPQHF
CDR3 DNA: TGTGCCAGCTCCCCGACGGGAAGTAAAAATCAGCCCCAGCATTTT

clone size: -
J gene: TRBJ1-1
D gene: TRBD1
V gene: TRBV10-3
CDR3 protein: CAISDPDRGGGTEAFF
CDR3 DNA: TGTGCCATCAGTGACCCGGACAGGGGAGGTGGCACTGAAGCTTTCTTT

clone size: -
J gene: TRBJ2-3
D gene: TRBD2
V gene: TRBV7-2
CDR3 protein: CASSFSRGWGDTQYF
CDR3 DNA: TGTGCCAGCAGCTTCTCGCGGGGGTGGGGTGATACGCAGTATTTT

clone size: -
J gene: TRBJ2-3
D gene: -
V gene: TRBV9
CDR3 protein: CASSVGPRVDTQYF
CDR3 DNA: TGTGCCAGCAGCGTGGGGCCCAGGGTCGATACGCAGTATTTT

clone size: -
J gene: TRBJ2-5
D gene: TRBD2
V gene: TRBV27
CDR3 protein: CASSPYNLAGGRETQYF
CDR3 DNA: TGTGCCAGCAGTCCCTACAACCTAGCGGGGGGGCGAGAGACCCAGTACTTC

clone size: -
J gene: TRBJ1-1
D gene: -
V gene: TRBV4-3
CDR3 protein: CASSSYRAGRGLLSNTEAFF
CDR3 DNA: TGCGCCAGCAGCTCTTACCGGGCGGGGAGAGGGTTGCTTTCGAACACTGAAGCTTTCTTT

clone size: -
J gene: TRBJ1-5
D gene: TRBD1
V gene: TRBV5-8
CDR3 protein: CASSLRATGGFLLQHF
CDR3 DNA: TGTGCCAGCAGCTTGAGGGCCACAGGGGGCTTTCTGCTCCAGCATTTT

clone size: -
J gene: TRBJ2-7
D gene: -
V gene: TRBV7-9
CDR3 protein: CASSLEVAVWAYEQYF
CDR3 DNA: TGTGCCAGCAGCTTAGAAGTTGCGGTTTGGGCCTACGAGCAGTACTTC

clone size: -
J gene: TRBJ2-7
D gene: -
V gene: TRBV2
CDR3 protein: CASRVSVYEQYF
CDR3 DNA: TGTGCCAGCAGAGTTTCAGTCTACGAGCAGTACTTC

clone size: -
J gene: TRBJ2-3
D gene: TRBD2
V gene: TRBV5-4
CDR3 protein: CASSSTSGERDTQYF
CDR3 DNA: TGTGCCAGCAGCTCGACAAGCGGGGAAAGGGATACGCAGTATTTT

clone size: -
J gene: TRBJ1-2
D gene: TRBD1
V gene: TRBV25-1
CDR3 protein: CASSGPTGTDGYTF
CDR3 DNA: TGTGCCAGCAGTGGGCCGACAGGGACGGATGGCTACACCTTC

clone size: once
J gene: TRBJ2-5
D gene: TRBD1
V gene: TRBV5-1
CDR3 protein: CASSPGQDLNQETQYF
CDR3 DNA: TGCGCCAGCAGCCCCGGACAGGACCTGAACCAAGAGACCCAGTACTTC

clone size: few
J gene: TRBJ1-5
D gene: -
V gene: TRBV5-6
CDR3 protein: CASSRGGGKQPQHF
CDR3 DNA: TGTGCCAGCAGCCGTGGGGGGGGTAAGCAGCCCCAGCATTTT

clone size: -
J gene: TRBJ2-3
D gene: -
V gene: TRBV5-1
CDR3 protein: CASSPTRDSGSTDTQYF
CDR3 DNA: TGCGCCAGCAGCCCGACCCGGGACTCAGGTAGCACAGATACGCAGTATTTT

clone size: -
J gene: TRBJ2-1
D gene: TRBD2
V gene: TRBV9
CDR3 protein: CASSVTSGGPYNEQFF
CDR3 DNA: TGTGCCAGCAGCGTAACTAGCGGGGGACCCTACAATGAGCAGTTCTTC

clone size: -
J gene: TRBJ1-5
D gene: -
V gene: TRBV7-9
CDR3 protein: CASSLGGREGPQPQHF
CDR3 DNA: TGTGCCAGCAGCTTAGGGGGTCGGGAAGGGCCCCAGCCCCAGCATTTT

clone size: once
J gene: TRBJ1-6
D gene: -
V gene: TRBV28
CDR3 protein: CASSFPYSPLHF
CDR3 DNA: TGTGCCAGCAGTTTCCCATATTCACCCCTCCACTTT

clone size: -
J gene: TRBJ1-3
D gene: -
V gene: TRBV15
CDR3 protein: CATSRSRSFVVENTIYF
CDR3 DNA: TGTGCCACCAGCAGGTCCAGGTCCTTCGTAGTTGAAAACACCATATATTTT

clone size: -
J gene: TRBJ2-4
D gene: TRBD2
V gene: TRBV2
CDR3 protein: CASAFGGAKNIQYF
CDR3 DNA: TGTGCCAGCGCCTTCGGGGGGGCCAAAAACATTCAGTACTTC

clone size: few
J gene: TRBJ1-1
D gene: -
V gene: TRBV7-2
CDR3 protein: CASSLSGVTEAFF
CDR3 DNA: TGTGCCAGCAGCTTATCAGGGGTCACTGAAGCTTTCTTT